This T cell receptor (beta chain) was sequenced for a study of CD4 T cells in relation to SARS-CoV-2 and coronaviruses. Study-wide context: TCR beta CDR3s were sequenced after approximately ten-day antigen culture of PBMCs. The negative reference was HIV-1 Nef peptide pool or peptide-free culture.

This CDR3 has 14 residues. CDR1 is SEHNR and CDR2 is FQNEAQ in the germline V gene (reference sequence). Trimming left V 4 bases short and J 2 bases short, with 10 bases between. A remark on this clone: Its antigen remains unknown.

The repertoire was sequenced with immunoSEQ multiplex PCR; TCRdb's copy has only in-frame clones and lacks some. The sample comprises 15,000 to 25,000 clones, 77% of which are singletons, and more than 20% rests with the top ten. Unexposed donor CD4+ T cells date from 2011-2018, before the COVID-19 pandemic. CD4+ T cells were isolated from the cells after 10 days of culture. Each well had approximately 2.2 million PBMCs in around 4.9% human AB serum with IL-2. The sequence was obtained from a human donor in good health. The source material was CD4+ T cells from PBMCs, cultured in vitro. The genes are TRBV7-9 and TRBJ2-3, with a weak D call TRBD2 (5 bases). CDR3 region: CASSSGLNTDTQYF. CDR3 sequence (DNA): TGTGCCAGCAGCTCCGGACTCAACACAGATACGCAGTATTTT.